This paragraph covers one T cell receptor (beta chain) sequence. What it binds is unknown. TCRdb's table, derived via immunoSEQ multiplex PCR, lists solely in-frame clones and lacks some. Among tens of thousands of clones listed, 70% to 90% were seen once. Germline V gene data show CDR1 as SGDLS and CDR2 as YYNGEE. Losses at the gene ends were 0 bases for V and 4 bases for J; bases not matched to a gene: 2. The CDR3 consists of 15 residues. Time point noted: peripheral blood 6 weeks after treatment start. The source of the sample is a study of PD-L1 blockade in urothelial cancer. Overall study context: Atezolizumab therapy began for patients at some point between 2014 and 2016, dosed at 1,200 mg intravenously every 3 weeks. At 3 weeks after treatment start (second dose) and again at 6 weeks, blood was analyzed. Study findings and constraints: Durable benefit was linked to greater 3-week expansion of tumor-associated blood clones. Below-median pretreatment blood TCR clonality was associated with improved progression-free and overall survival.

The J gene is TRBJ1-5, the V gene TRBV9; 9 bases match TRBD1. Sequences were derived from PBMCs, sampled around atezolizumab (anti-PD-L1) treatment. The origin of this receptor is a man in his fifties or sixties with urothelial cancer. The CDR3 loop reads CASSVGTGVNQPQHF. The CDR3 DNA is TGTGCCAGCAGCGTAGGGACAGGGGTTAATCAGCCCCAGCATTTT.